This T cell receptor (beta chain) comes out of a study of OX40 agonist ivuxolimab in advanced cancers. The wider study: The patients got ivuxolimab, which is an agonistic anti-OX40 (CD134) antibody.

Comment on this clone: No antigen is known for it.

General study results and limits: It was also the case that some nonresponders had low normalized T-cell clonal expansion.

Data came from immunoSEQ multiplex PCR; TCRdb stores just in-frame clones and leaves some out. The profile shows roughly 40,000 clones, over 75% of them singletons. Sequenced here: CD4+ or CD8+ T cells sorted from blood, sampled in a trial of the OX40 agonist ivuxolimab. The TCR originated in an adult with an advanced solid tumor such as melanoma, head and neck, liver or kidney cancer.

The CDR3 sequence is CASSRGAVGYEQYF. The CDR3 nucleotides are TGCGCCAGCAGTAGGGGAGCAGTGGGCTACGAGCAGTACTTC. This chain uses TRBV4-3 with TRBJ2-7; D is possibly TRBD1 or TRBD2 (5 bases each). This CDR3 comprises 14 residues. Trimming left V 6 bases short and J 3 bases short, with 15 bases between. The germline V gene has CDR1 LGHNA and CDR2 YSLEER.